Below are 19 T cell receptor beta chains sequenced from a single sample in a study of neurological immune-mediated disorders. Using its own MiXCR run on the 5' RACE reads, TCRdb lists one record per CDR3 protein. Here the sample spans roughly 70,000 distinct CDR3 sequences, roughly 5% being singletons. Sequenced input: PBMCs. These receptors were collected from a woman in her 30s with multiple sclerosis.

This clonotype came up many times. J is TRBJ2-1 and V is TRBV20-1, with D possibly called TRBD1 or TRBD2 (5 bases each). The germline V gene has CDR1 DFQATT and CDR2 SNEGSKA (reference sequence). The CDR3 is made up of 15 amino acids. CDR3 sequence reads: CSAQRGAVIQNEQFF. The CDR3 DNA reads TGCAGCGCCCAGAGAGGGGCGGTTATACAGAATGAGCAGTTCTTC.

This clonotype was counted only a few times. The genes are TRBV5-1 and TRBJ1-2; D is ambiguous. Germline lookup yields CDR1 SGHRS and CDR2 YFSETQ. This CDR3 comprises 12 residues. Trimming pared 4 bases from V and 2 bases from J, leaving 6 bases between. The CDR3 loop is CASSAENYGYTF. CDR3 DNA sequence: TGCGCCAGCAGCGCCGAGAACTATGGCTACACCTTC.

This clonotype was counted ten times or more. V and J are TRBV3-1 and TRBJ2-2, with D unclear. Germline V gene sequence: CDR1 LGHDT, CDR2 YNNKEL (reference sequence). The CDR3 is 12 residues long. Trimming stripped 4 bases from V and 6 bases from J, with 6 bases between. This CDR3 reads CASSPHAGELFF. The CDR3 nucleotides read TGTGCCAGCAGCCCCCACGCCGGGGAGCTGTTTTTT.

This clonotype was counted ten times or more. The chain combines TRBV20-1 with TRBJ1-1; 7 bases fit TRBD1. In germline, CDR1 is DFQATT, CDR2 SNEGSKA (reference sequence). The CDR3 sequence is 16 residues long. Germline trimming cut 0 bases from V and 2 bases from J; bases unmatched to any gene: 9. CDR3 in DNA: TGCAGTGCTAGAGATTCGGCAGGGGGTAGTAACACTGAAGCTTTCTTT. Its translation: CSARDSAGGSNTEAFF.

The sample holds many counts of this clonotype. The chain has TRBV18 and TRBJ2-7, with 9 bases that match TRBD1. CDR1 KGHSH and CDR2 LQKENI come from the germline V gene. V shed 3 bases, J shed 1 base, and the junction held 7 bases outside the gene matches. The CDR3 is 16 residues long. In DNA form, the CDR3 reads TGTGCCAGCTCACCTACCGGGACAGGGTTTTCCTACGAGCAGTACTTC. Amino acid sequence: CASSPTGTGFSYEQYF.

J is TRBJ2-7 and V is TRBV15; D call uncertain. V was trimmed by 3 bases and J by 7 bases, leaving 7 bases between them. CDR1 is LNHNV and CDR2 is YYDKDF in the germline V gene (reference sequence). This CDR3 region has 11 residues. CDR3 sequence: CATSSSREQYF. CDR3 DNA sequence: TGTGCCACCAGCAGTTCTCGGGAGCAGTACTTC.

This clonotype was observed at least ten times. The V call is TRBV5-1, the J call TRBJ1-3; 8 nucleotides match TRBD1. Germline V gene lookup returns CDR1 SGHRS and CDR2 YFSETQ. The J segment lost 6 bases and the V segment lost 0 bases, leaving 5 bases of the junction unmatched. The CDR3 has 15 amino acids. The CDR3 reads CASSLVSGGLNTIYF. For the CDR3, the DNA is TGCGCCAGCAGCTTGGTTTCAGGGGGCTTAAACACCATATATTTT. Filled out from reference TRBV5-1 and TRBJ1-3, the complete variable domain reads KAGVTQTPRYLIKTRGQQVTLSCSPISGHRSVSWYQQTPGQGLQFLFEYFSETQRNKGNFPGRFSGRQFSNSRSEMNVSTLELGDSALYLCASSLVSGGLNTIYFGEGSWLTVV.

This clonotype was recorded many times. The genes are TRBV5-1 and TRBJ2-2; 7 bases match TRBD1. Unmatched junction bases numbered 6, after V lost 4 bases and J lost 0 bases. The CDR3 runs to 16 residues. Germline CDR1 and CDR2: SGHRS and YFSETQ. The CDR3: CASSPQGQSNTGELFF. The CDR3 coding sequence is TGCGCCAGCAGCCCGCAGGGACAGTCGAACACCGGGGAGCTGTTTTTT.

This rearrangement joins TRBV20-1 to TRBJ1-5; D may be TRBD1 (6 bases). Per the germline V gene, CDR1 is DFQATT and CDR2 is SNEGSKA (reference sequence). The CDR3 covers 14 residues. V was clipped by 3 bases and J by 5 bases, with 14 bases between them. The CDR3 sequence is CSASLGQRDQPQHF. The DNA of the CDR3 is TGCAGTGCTAGCCTTGGACAGAGGGATCAGCCCCAGCATTTT.

Note on this clonotype: Since a much larger clone is just one base distant, this may be a read error. The J gene is TRBJ2-2, the V gene TRBV20-1; 7 nucleotides line up with TRBD1. The CDR3 extends over 14 amino acids. V lost 0 bases to trimming and J lost 4 bases; unmatched junction nucleotides: 2. Germline loops: CDR1 DFQATT, CDR2 SNEGSKA (reference sequence). The CDR3 here is CSARDGQVTGELFF. In DNA, the CDR3 is TGCAGTGCTAGAGATGGACAGGTCACCGGGGAGCTGTTTTTT.

This clonotype was detected ten times or more. CDR3 in DNA: TGTGCCAGCAGGTACAGGGACAGGGAGCTTGAAGCTTTCTTT. It is translated as CASRYRDRELEAFF. The chain uses TRBV6-5 and TRBJ1-1; 9 bases agree with TRBD1. This CDR3 has 14 residues. Looked up from germline, CDR1 is MNHEY and CDR2 is SVGAGI. The V gene end was trimmed by 6 bases and the J gene end by 7 bases; junction bases not matched to a gene: 9.

Many counts were recorded for this clonotype. The chain combines TRBV5-1 with TRBJ2-3; D possibly matches TRBD1 or TRBD2 (5 bases each). The CDR3 is 14 residues long. V lost 1 base and J 5 bases, leaving 11 bases between the germline ends. CDR1 SGHRS and CDR2 YFSETQ come from the germline V gene. The CDR3 DNA sequence: TGCGCCAGCAGCTTGACCGGGACGGAAGATACGCAGTATTTT. Protein product: CASSLTGTEDTQYF.

This clonotype has a handful of counts. The chain recombines TRBV5-8 with TRBJ2-1; 9 bases align to TRBD1. Germline V gene lookup returns CDR1 SGHTS and CDR2 YDEGEE. V was clipped by 4 bases and J by 1 base; unmatched bases: 6. This CDR3 has 16 amino acids. The CDR3 sequence: CASSTGTGISYNEQFF. The CDR3 DNA is TGTGCCAGCAGCACAGGGACAGGGATTTCCTACAATGAGCAGTTCTTC.

Details on this clonotype: A much bigger clone sits one base away, suggesting this may be a read error. The rearrangement links TRBV7-8 to TRBJ1-5; D unresolved. This CDR3 contains 13 residues. Germline V gene data show CDR1 as SGHVS and CDR2 as FQNEAQ. CDR3 sequence reads: CASSFGKNQPQNF. Here the CDR3 DNA reads TGTGCCAGCAGCTTCGGGAAAAATCAGCCCCAGAATTTT.

This clonotype was found a few times. A much larger clone sits a single nucleotide away, making a read error possible. The chain couples TRBV18 to TRBJ1-1; no clear D gene. The V end was cut by 1 base, the J end by 1 base, with 7 bases between. There are 14 residues in the CDR3. Germline V gene lookup returns CDR1 KGHSH and CDR2 LQKENI. CDR3 loop: CASSPQKGNTEAFF. CDR3 coding DNA: TGTGCCAGCTCACCACAGAAAGGGAACACTGAAGCTTTCTTT.

This clonotype was picked up many times. One junction end disagrees with the germline gene, perhaps due to a read error. This CDR3 reads CASSQDRQETQYF. The CDR3 DNA follows: TGTGCTAGCAGCCAAGATAGACAAGAGACCCAGTACTTC. This chain links TRBV7-7 with TRBJ2-5; D ambiguous. The CDR3 totals 13 residues. Germline values: CDR1 SSHAT, CDR2 FNYEAQ (reference sequence).

This clonotype was detected only a few times. This sequence joins TRBV5-8 and TRBJ1-5; a weak D match, TRBD1 (5 bases). Germline CDR1 reads SGHTS; CDR2 reads YDEGEE. The CDR3 runs 14 residues. The V end was cut by 4 bases, the J end by 7 bases, with 15 bases between. The chain's CDR3 is CASSPEGFGQPQHF. The CDR3 DNA sequence: TGTGCCAGCAGCCCGGAGGGGTTCGGGCAGCCCCAGCATTTT.

This clonotype was seen a handful of times. The chain combines TRBV5-3 with TRBJ2-3; the D gene is possibly TRBD1 (5 bases). TRBV5-3 carries the ORF label, with uncertain function. Trimming stripped 7 bases from V and 12 bases from J, with 12 bases between. The CDR3 spans 10 residues. CDR3 bases: TGTGCCAGACGACAGCTTTTACAGTATTTT. This translates into CARRQLLQYF.

This clonotype was counted many times. This sequence joins TRBV20-1 and TRBJ2-7, with 12 bases fitting TRBD2. V lost 3 bases to trimming and J lost 0 bases; unmatched junction nucleotides: 0. The CDR3 extends over 14 amino acids. Germline CDR1 is DFQATT and CDR2 is SNEGSKA (reference sequence). In DNA form, the CDR3 reads TGCAGTGCTAGGGGACTAGCGGGCTCCTACGAGCAGTACTTC. Translation gives CSARGLAGSYEQYF.